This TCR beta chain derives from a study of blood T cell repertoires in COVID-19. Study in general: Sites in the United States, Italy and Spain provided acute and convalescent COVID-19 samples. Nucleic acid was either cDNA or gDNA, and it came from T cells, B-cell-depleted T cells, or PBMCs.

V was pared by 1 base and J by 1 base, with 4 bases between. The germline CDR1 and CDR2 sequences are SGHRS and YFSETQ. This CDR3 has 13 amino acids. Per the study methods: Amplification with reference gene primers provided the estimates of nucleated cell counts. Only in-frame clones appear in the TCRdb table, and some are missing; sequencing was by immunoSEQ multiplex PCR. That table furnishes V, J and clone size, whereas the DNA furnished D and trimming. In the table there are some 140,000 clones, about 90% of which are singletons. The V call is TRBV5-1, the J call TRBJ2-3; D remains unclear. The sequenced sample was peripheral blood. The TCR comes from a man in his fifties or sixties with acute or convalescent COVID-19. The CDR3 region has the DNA TGCGCCAGCAGCTTGCAGGGCACAGATACGCAGTATTTT. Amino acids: CASSLQGTDTQYF.